The 14 T cell receptor beta chains in this list originate from one sample, sequenced in a study of regulatory and conventional T cells in RAG deficiency. Genomic DNA came from blood regulatory T cells gated CD4+ CD25-high CD127-low. TCRdb keeps only in-frame clones here, not all; method: immunoSEQ multiplex PCR. The sample lists more than 9,500 clones, roughly 94% occurring once. This sample was shared with a second study, whose subject was regulatory T cells. This second study notes: Primers: 52 TRBV forward and 13 TRBJ reverse.

Material for sequencing was CD127- CD25+ CD4+ Tregs sorted from blood. These receptors all stem from a human donor in good health.

J is TRBJ2-7 and V is TRBV23-1, with D possibly matching TRBD1 (6 bases). TRBV23-1 is identified as an open reading frame with a role that is uncertain. V was trimmed by 0 bases and J by 5 bases, leaving 11 bases between them. This CDR3 has 14 amino acids. CDR3 region: CASSQSHRANEQYF. The CDR3 nucleotides are TGCGCCAGCAGTCAATCTCACAGGGCGAACGAGCAGTACTTC.

This chain joins TRBV5-1 and TRBJ2-7, with D tentatively TRBD2 (5 bases). This CDR3 comprises 14 residues. Germline lookup yields CDR1 SGHRS and CDR2 YFSETQ. V was clipped by 4 bases and J by 1 base, with 12 bases between them. CDR3 in amino acids: CASSPRRGSYEQYF. CDR3 nucleotides: TGCGCCAGCAGCCCCCGGCGAGGGTCCTACGAGCAGTACTTC.

The chain links TRBV5-1 to TRBJ2-2; maybe TRBD2 (5 bases). Germline assignment: CDR1 SGHRS and CDR2 YFSETQ. CDR3 length equals 16 residues. V lost 2 bases and J lost 0, with 11 bases in between. CDR3 coding DNA: TGCGCCAGCAGCTTTGGAGGTACCGCGAACACCGGGGAGCTGTTTTTT. Translation gives CASSFGGTANTGELFF.

The chain carries TRBV5-1 and TRBJ2-1; weak D call: TRBD2 (6 bases). The CDR3 is 14 residues long. The germline gives CDR1 SGHRS, CDR2 YFSETQ. The germline V and J ends were trimmed by 4 bases and 5 bases, with 13 bases remaining between them. CDR3 sequence reads: CASSAVGGNNEQFF. The DNA for the CDR3 is TGCGCCAGCAGCGCCGTTGGGGGGAACAATGAGCAGTTCTTC. Full variable domain (outside the CDR3, taken from reference TRBV5-1 and TRBJ2-1): KAGVTQTPRYLIKTRGQQVTLSCSPISGHRSVSWYQQTPGQGLQFLFEYFSETQRNKGNFPGRFSGRQFSNSRSEMNVSTLELGDSALYLCASSAVGGNNEQFFGPGTRLTVL.

V is TRBV5-1 and J is TRBJ1-2, with 8 nucleotides matching TRBD1. CDR1 SGHRS and CDR2 YFSETQ come from the germline V gene. Unmatched junction bases numbered 20, after V lost 4 bases and J lost 0 bases. The CDR3 spans 20 residues. CDR3 coding DNA: TGCGCCAGCAGCATTTCACCCTCCGGGACAGGCCTTTCCGCTAACTATGGCTACACCTTC. Its protein is CASSISPSGTGLSANYGYTF. The full variable domain, rest sourced from reference TRBV5-1 and TRBJ1-2, is KAGVTQTPRYLIKTRGQQVTLSCSPISGHRSVSWYQQTPGQGLQFLFEYFSETQRNKGNFPGRFSGRQFSNSRSEMNVSTLELGDSALYLCASSISPSGTGLSANYGYTFGSGTRLTVV.

The chain carries TRBV7-9 and TRBJ2-5, with TRBD1 as a possible D gene (5 bases). Judging by the DNA end, TRBJ2-7 fits better; the J call may be wrong. This CDR3 is 17 amino acids long. Germline assignment: CDR1 SEHNR and CDR2 FQNEAQ (reference sequence). The CDR3 bases are TGTGCCAGCAGCCCTAAGGGCTGGACACCTTTTTCCTACGAGCAGTACTTC. Its translation: CASSPKGWTPFSYEQYF.

The chain recombines TRBV7-2 with TRBJ1-3; 9 positions match TRBD1. Germline CDR1 and CDR2: SGHTA and FQGNSA. The trim removed 1 base at V and 9 bases at J, leaving 10 bases unmatched. This CDR3 has 16 amino acids. The DNA of the CDR3 is TGTGCCAGCAGCTTAGTTAGGTCGGGACAGGGAGGCACCATATATTTT. It specifies CASSLVRSGQGGTIYF.

Points on this clone: Other nucleotide sequences from this sample produce the same CDR3. V usage is TRBV18 and J usage is TRBJ1-6, with D perhaps TRBD1 (6 bases). Trimming removed 2 bases at V and 8 bases at J, with 16 bases between. Germline V lookup: CDR1 KGHSH, CDR2 LQKENI. The CDR3 has 16 amino acids. CDR3 DNA: TGTGCCAGCTCACCAAACAGGGTCGGGTCGGATTCACCCCTCCACTTT. This codes for CASSPNRVGSDSPLHF.

This rearrangement joins TRBV6-5 to TRBJ1-2; the D is unclear. Germline V gene sequence: CDR1 MNHEY, CDR2 SVGAGI. This CDR3 is 13 amino acids long. V was cut by 7 bases and J by 2 bases, with 11 bases left in between. The CDR3 bases are TGTGCCAGCACGGGGTTGTGGAACTATGGCTACACCTTC. Its protein is CASTGLWNYGYTF.

This clone was detected only a few times. V and J are TRBV5-4 and TRBJ2-7; 9 bases fit TRBD1. Germline assignment: CDR1 SGHNT and CDR2 YYREEE (reference sequence). With 1 base clipped from V and 6 bases from J, the junction kept 8 bases outside the gene matches. CDR3 length: 15 amino acids. CDR3 in DNA: TGTGCCAGCAGCTTGCCCGGACAGGGGATTTTCGAGCAGTACTTC. Amino acid sequence: CASSLPGQGIFEQYF.

The chain employs TRBV5-1 and TRBJ2-7; tentative D call: TRBD1 (6 bases). Trimming took off 2 bases at V and 0 bases at J, with 12 bases between the two ends. This CDR3 region has 15 residues. CDR1 and CDR2 (germline): SGHRS, YFSETQ. The CDR3 sequence: CASSLRDTISYEQYF. The CDR3 coding sequence is TGCGCCAGCAGCTTACGGGACACTATCTCCTACGAGCAGTACTTC.

V usage is TRBV6-5 and J usage is TRBJ2-7, with TRBD1 matching over 7 bases. The V and J ends lost 6 bases and 3 bases, in that order; junction bases with no gene match: 5. The V gene's germline CDR1 is MNHEY and CDR2 SVGAGI. This CDR3 has 13 residues. The CDR3 spells CASRETGLYEQYF. As DNA, the CDR3 is TGTGCCAGCAGGGAGACAGGGCTCTACGAGCAGTACTTC.

The J gene is TRBJ2-5, the V gene TRBV25-1; 7 bases fit TRBD2. The CDR3 is 17 residues long. The V segment lost 1 base and the J segment 1 base; nucleotides outside the gene matches: 9. Germline assignment: CDR1 MGHDK and CDR2 SYGVNS. The CDR3 region has the DNA TGTGCCAGCAGTGAATTCCCCAGCGGGATCACCCAAGAGACCCAGTACTTC. Translating it yields CASSEFPSGITQETQYF.

This sequence joins TRBV10-2 and TRBJ1-2; tentative D call: TRBD1 (5 bases). Trimming removed 4 bases from V and 8 bases from J, with 14 bases in between. Germline V gene sequence: CDR1 WSHSY, CDR2 SAAADI. The CDR3 loop spans 13 amino acids. In DNA form, the CDR3 reads TGCGCCAGCAGTGCCCCAGGGTTTTCCGGCTACACCTTC. Amino acids: CASSAPGFSGYTF.